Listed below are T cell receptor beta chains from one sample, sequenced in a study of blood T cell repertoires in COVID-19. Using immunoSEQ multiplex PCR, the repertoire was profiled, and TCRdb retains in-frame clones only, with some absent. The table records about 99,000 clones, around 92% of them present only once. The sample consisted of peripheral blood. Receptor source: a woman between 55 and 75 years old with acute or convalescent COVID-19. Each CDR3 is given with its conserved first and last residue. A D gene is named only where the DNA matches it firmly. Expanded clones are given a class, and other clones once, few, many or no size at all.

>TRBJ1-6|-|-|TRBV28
TGTGCCAGCAGTTTACCAGGGGACCTTAATTCACCCCTCCACTTT
CASSLPGDLNSPLHF
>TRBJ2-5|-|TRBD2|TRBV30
TGTGCCTGGAGTAGGTGGGAGGGCCAATACTTC
CAWSRWEGQYF
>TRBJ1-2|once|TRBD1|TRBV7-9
TGTGCCAGCAGCCCTCCGGGACAGGGGAGAGGAGGTGGCTACACCTTC
CASSPPGQGRGGGYTF
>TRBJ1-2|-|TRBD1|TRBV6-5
TGTGCCAGCAGTTCCCCGACAGGGGGGAGCTATGGCTACACCTTC
CASSSPTGGSYGYTF
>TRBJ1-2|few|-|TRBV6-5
TGTGCCAGCGGCGCACCGGGACTCCTAAGGGGCTACACCTTC
CASGAPGLLRGYTF
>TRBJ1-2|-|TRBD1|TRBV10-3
TGTGCCATCAGTGAGTCGACAGGGAAGGACTTC
CAISESTGKDF
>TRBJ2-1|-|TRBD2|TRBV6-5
TGTGCCAGCAGTCCTACCGGGACTAGATTCAATGAGCAGTTCTTC
CASSPTGTRFNEQFF
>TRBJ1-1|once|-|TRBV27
TGTGCCAGCAGTTTATTCCGGGGGACTGAAGCTTTCTTT
CASSLFRGTEAFF
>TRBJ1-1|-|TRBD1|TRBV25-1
TGTGCCAGTACCCGACAGGGGAGGAACACTGAAGCTTTCTTT
CASTRQGRNTEAFF
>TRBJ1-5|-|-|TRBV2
TGTGCCAGCAGTGAAGACGGGGGTCAGCCCCAGCATTTT
CASSEDGGQPQHF
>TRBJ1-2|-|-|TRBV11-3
TGTGCCAGCCCCCTTAATTGGGGGCGCGCCTATGGCTACACCTTC
CASPLNWGRAYGYTF
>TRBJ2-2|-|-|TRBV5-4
TGTGCCAGCAGCTTTGGGGGGACGAGCCACACCGGGGAGCTGTTTTTT
CASSFGGTSHTGELFF
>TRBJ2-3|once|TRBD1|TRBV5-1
TGCGCCAGCAGCCAGGGACAGGGGACAACCACAGATACGCAGTATTTT
CASSQGQGTTTDTQYF
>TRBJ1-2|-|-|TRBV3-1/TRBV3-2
TGTGCCAGCAGCCAAGACCAGCGGGGAGCTAACTATGGCTACACCTTC
CASSQDQRGANYGYTF
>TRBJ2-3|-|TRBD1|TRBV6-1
TGTGCCAGCAGTGAGGGGACAGGGGGCTTCGGGACAGATACGCAGTATTTT
CASSEGTGGFGTDTQYF
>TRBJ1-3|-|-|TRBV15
TGTGCCACCAGCAGAGATAACGGAGGTCAAGGAAACACCATATATTTT
CATSRDNGGQGNTIYF
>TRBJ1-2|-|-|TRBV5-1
TGCGCCAGCAGCCCACCCGGGACAAGCTATGGCTACACCTTC
CASSPPGTSYGYTF
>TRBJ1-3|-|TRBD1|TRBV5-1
TGCGCCAGCACACAGGGGGCTTCTGGAAACACCATATATTTT
CASTQGASGNTIYF
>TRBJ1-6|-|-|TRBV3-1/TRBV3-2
TGTGCCAGCAGCCACGAACGAAGCTCTAATTCACCCCTCCACTTT
CASSHERSSNSPLHF
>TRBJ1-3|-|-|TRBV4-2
TGTGCCAGCAGCCAGGGGCTCCTCTCTGGAAACACCATATATTTT
CASSQGLLSGNTIYF
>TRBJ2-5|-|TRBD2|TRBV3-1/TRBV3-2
TGTGCCAGCAGCCAAGATCGTTGGGGACTAGCGGACAATCAAGAGACCCAGTACTTC
CASSQDRWGLADNQETQYF
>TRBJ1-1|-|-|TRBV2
TGTGCCGGTGCACAGGGAATGGGCACTGAAGCTTTCTTT
CAGAQGMGTEAFF
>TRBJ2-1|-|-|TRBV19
TGTGCCAGTAGTAAGACAGGAGATGAGCAGTTCTTC
CASSKTGDEQFF
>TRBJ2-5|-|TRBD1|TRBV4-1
TGCGCCAGCAGCCAAGATGGGACAGGGGTTGGGACCCAGTACTTC
CASSQDGTGVGTQYF
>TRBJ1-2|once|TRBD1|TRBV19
TGTGCCAGTACCGATGGGACAGTGCTCTATGGCTACACCTTC
CASTDGTVLYGYTF
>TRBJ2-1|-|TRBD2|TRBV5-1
TGCGCCAGCAGCTTGGCCGCGGGAGGGCCAAATGAGCAGTTCTTC
CASSLAAGGPNEQFF
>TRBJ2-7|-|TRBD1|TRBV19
TGTGCCAGTAGAAGAGCCGGGACAGGGACGAGCGAGCAGTACTTC
CASRRAGTGTSEQYF
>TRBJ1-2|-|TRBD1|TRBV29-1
TGCAGCGCCCGACAGGGGGATAACTATGGCTACACCTTC
CSARQGDNYGYTF
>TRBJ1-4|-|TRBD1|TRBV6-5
TGTGCCAGCAGTTACGGCGCGGGACAGGGGAATGAAAAACTGTTTTTT
CASSYGAGQGNEKLFF
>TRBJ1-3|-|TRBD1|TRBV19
TGTGCCAGTACCAGGGGGGCCCTGGGGGCCTCTGGAAACACCATATATTTT
CASTRGALGASGNTIYF
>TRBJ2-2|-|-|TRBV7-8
TGTGCCAGCAGCTTAGGCGTGGACAGCTACACCGGGGAGCTGTTTTTT
CASSLGVDSYTGELFF
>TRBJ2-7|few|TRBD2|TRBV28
TGTGCCAGCACCCCCTCCGGGACTAGGAGTCACGAGCAGTACTTC
CASTPSGTRSHEQYF
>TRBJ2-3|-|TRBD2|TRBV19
TGTGCCAGTAGTATAGATAGCGGGAGCGCAGATACGCAGTATTTT
CASSIDSGSADTQYF
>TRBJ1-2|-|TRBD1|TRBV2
TGTGCCAGCAGCGCAGGGGGCTATGGCTACACCTTC
CASSAGGYGYTF
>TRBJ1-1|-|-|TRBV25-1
TGTGCCAGCAATTCTAACACTGAAGCTTTCTTT
CASNSNTEAFF
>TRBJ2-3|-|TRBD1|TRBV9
TGTGCCAGCAGCGTAGGGGGACAGGGGGCGCCGGCAGATACGCAGTATTTT
CASSVGGQGAPADTQYF
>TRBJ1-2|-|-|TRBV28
TGTGCCAGCAGTCCCAGGGGCTATGGCTACACCTTC
CASSPRGYGYTF
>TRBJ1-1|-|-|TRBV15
TGTGCCACCAGCAGAGAGTACAGGGCCTACACTGAAGCTTTCTTT
CATSREYRAYTEAFF